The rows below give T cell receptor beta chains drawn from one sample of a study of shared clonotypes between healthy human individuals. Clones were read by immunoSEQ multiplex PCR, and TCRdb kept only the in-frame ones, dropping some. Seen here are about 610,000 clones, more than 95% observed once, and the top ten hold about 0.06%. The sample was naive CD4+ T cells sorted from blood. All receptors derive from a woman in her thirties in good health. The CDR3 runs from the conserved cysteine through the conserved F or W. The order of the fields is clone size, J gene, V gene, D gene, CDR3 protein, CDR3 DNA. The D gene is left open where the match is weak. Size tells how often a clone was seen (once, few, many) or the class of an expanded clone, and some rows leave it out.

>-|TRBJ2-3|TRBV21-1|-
CASSKGTLSTDTQYF
TGTGCCAGCAGCAAAGGGACCCTTAGCACAGATACGCAGTATTTT
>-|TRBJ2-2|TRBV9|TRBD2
CASSGPRGGTSGTDPSIGELFF
TGTGCCAGCAGCGGACCGAGGGGCGGGACTAGCGGGACCGATCCATCGATCGGGGAGCTGTTTTTT
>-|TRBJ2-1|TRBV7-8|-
CASSPGEYNEQFF
TGTGCCAGCAGCCCCGGTGAGTACAATGAGCAGTTCTTC
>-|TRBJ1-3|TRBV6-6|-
CASNKIEGGNTIYF
TGTGCCAGCAATAAAATTGAGGGGGGAAACACCATATATTTT
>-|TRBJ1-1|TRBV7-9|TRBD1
CASSYRQGFETEAFF
TGTGCCAGCAGCTACCGACAGGGTTTCGAGACTGAAGCTTTCTTT
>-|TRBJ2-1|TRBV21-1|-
CASRAYQGYGNEQFF
TGTGCCAGCAGAGCTTACCAGGGATACGGCAATGAGCAGTTCTTC
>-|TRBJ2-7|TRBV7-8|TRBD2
CASSLEVGLANLYEQYF
TGTGCCAGCAGCTTAGAGGTGGGACTAGCGAATCTATACGAGCAGTACTTC
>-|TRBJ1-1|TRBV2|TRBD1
CASSEGQGWTEAFF
TGTGCCAGCAGTGAGGGACAGGGGTGGACTGAAGCTTTCTTT
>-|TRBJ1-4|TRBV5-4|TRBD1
CASSLDRGAEKLFF
TGTGCCAGCAGCTTGGACAGGGGGGCTGAAAAACTGTTTTTT
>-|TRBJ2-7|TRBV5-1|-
CASRLNPDRPREQYF
TGCGCCAGCAGGTTAAATCCGGACAGACCCCGGGAGCAGTACTTC
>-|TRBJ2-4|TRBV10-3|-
CAISEAVSIAKNIQYF
TGTGCCATCAGTGAGGCGGTCTCTATAGCCAAAAACATTCAGTACTTC
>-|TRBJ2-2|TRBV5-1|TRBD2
CASEQLAGGGTGELFF
TGCGCCAGCGAACAACTAGCGGGAGGTGGCACCGGGGAGCTGTTTTTT
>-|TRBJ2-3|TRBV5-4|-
CASSFTDTQYF
TGTGCCAGCAGCTTCACAGATACGCAGTATTTT
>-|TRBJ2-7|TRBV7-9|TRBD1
CASSQPGTGTEQYF
TGTGCCAGCAGCCAACCCGGGACAGGGACCGAGCAGTACTTC
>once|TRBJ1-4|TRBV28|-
CASSLVGDPEKLFF
TGTGCCAGCAGTTTAGTCGGAGATCCTGAAAAACTGTTTTTT
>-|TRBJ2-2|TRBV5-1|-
CASSLAENTGELFF
TGCGCCAGCAGCTTGGCGGAGAACACCGGGGAGCTGTTTTTT
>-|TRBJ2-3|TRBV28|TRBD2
CASSFLSGRVRDTQYF
TGTGCCAGCAGTTTCTTAAGCGGGAGGGTAAGGGATACGCAGTATTTT
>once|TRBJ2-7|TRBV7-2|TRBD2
CASSFDGTSGIYEQYF
TGTGCCAGCAGCTTTGATGGGACTAGCGGGATATACGAGCAGTACTTC
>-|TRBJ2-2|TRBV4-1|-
CASSQDPGLEWGTGELFF
TGCGCCAGCAGCCAAGACCCTGGCTTAGAGTGGGGCACCGGGGAGCTGTTTTTT
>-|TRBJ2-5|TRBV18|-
CASSPAREETQYF
TGTGCCAGCTCACCAGCGAGGGAGGAGACCCAGTACTTC
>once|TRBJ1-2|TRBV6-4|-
CASSNSGSYGYTF
TGTGCCAGCAGTAACTCAGGGTCCTATGGCTACACCTTC
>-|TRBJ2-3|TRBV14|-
CASSRGKAHSTDTQYF
TGTGCCAGCAGCCGGGGTAAAGCACATAGCACAGATACGCAGTATTTT
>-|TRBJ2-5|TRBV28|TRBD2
CASLDSGNRETQYF
TGTGCCAGTCTTGATAGCGGGAACCGGGAGACCCAGTACTTC
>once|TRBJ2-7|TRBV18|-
CASSSRDRSDEQYF
TGTGCCAGCTCAAGCAGGGACCGCTCTGATGAGCAGTACTTC
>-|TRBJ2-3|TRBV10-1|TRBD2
CASSDGLAEATDTQYF
TGCGCCAGCAGCGATGGACTAGCGGAGGCCACAGATACGCAGTATTTT
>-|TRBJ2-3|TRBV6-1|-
CASNPTSSDTQYF
TGTGCCAGCAATCCCACTAGCAGCGATACGCAGTATTTT
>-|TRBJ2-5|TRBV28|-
CASSFEGVGETQYF
TGTGCCAGCAGTTTCGAAGGGGTGGGAGAGACCCAGTACTTC
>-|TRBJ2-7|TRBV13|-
CASSRATSSYEQYF
TGTGCCAGCAGCCGGGCGACTAGTTCCTACGAGCAGTACTTC
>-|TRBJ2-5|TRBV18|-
CASSPQGQRETQYF
TGTGCCAGCTCACCACAAGGACAGAGGGAGACCCAGTACTTC
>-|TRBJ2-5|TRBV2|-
CASSEVGEEQYF
TGTGCCAGCAGTGAAGTCGGAGAAGAGCAGTACTTC
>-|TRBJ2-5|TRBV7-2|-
CASSLARRQETQYF
TGTGCCAGCAGCTTAGCAAGACGACAAGAGACCCAGTACTTC
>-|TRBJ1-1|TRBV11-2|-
CASSFHYGNTEAFF
TGTGCCAGCAGCTTCCACTACGGGAACACTGAAGCTTTCTTT
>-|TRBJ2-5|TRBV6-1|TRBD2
CASSEPAGAETQYF
TGTGCCAGCAGTGAACCCGCGGGAGCAGAGACCCAGTACTTC
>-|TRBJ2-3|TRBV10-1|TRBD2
CASSEGLAVTDTQYF
TGCGCCAGCAGTGAAGGACTAGCGGTCACAGATACGCAGTATTTT
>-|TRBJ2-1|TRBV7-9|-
CASSLAPTSNEQFF
TGTGCCAGCAGCTTAGCCCCGACTAGCAATGAGCAGTTCTTC
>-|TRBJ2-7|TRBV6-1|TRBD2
CASNRWTSASYEQYF
TGTGCCAGCAACCGATGGACTAGCGCATCCTACGAGCAGTACTTC
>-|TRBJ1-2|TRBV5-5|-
CASSLSLGHLYYGYTF
TGTGCCAGCAGCCTATCATTGGGGCATCTTTACTATGGCTACACCTTC
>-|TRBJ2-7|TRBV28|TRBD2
CASSLFSSGRSGDEQYF
TGTGCCAGCAGTTTATTCTCTAGCGGGAGGAGTGGCGACGAGCAGTACTTC
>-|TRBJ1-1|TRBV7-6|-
CASSLTRVGSTEAFF
TGTGCCAGCAGCTTAACCAGGGTTGGTAGCACTGAAGCTTTCTTT
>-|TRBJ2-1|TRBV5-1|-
CASSSVAIGSDEQFF
TGCGCCAGCAGCTCAGTAGCGATCGGTTCCGATGAGCAGTTCTTC
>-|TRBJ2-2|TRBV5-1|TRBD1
CASSSAWTGERTGELFF
TGCGCCAGCAGCTCCGCCTGGACAGGGGAGCGCACCGGGGAGCTGTTTTTT
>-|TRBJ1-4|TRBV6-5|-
CASSPTREKLFF
TGTGCCAGCAGCCCCACACGGGAAAAACTGTTTTTT
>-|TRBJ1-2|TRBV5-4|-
CASSLGGADYGYTF
TGTGCCAGCAGCTTGGGGGGCGCAGACTATGGCTACACCTTC
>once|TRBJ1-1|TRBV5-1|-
CASSLAGLGGLNEAFF
TGCGCCAGCAGCTTGGCCGGTTTGGGGGGTCTAAATGAAGCTTTCTTT
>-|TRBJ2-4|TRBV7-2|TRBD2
CASSLSGGGNIQYF
TGTGCCAGCAGCTTGAGTGGGGGGGGAAACATTCAGTACTTC
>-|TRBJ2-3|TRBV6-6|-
CASSYSRLSTDTQYF
TGTGCCAGCAGTTACTCCCGACTAAGCACAGATACGCAGTATTTT
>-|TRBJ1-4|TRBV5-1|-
CASSLAATGHEKLFF
TGCGCCAGCAGCTTGGCCGCGACAGGCCATGAAAAACTGTTTTTT
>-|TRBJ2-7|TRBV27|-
CASSPPGHNYEQYF
TGTGCCAGCAGTCCCCCCGGTCACAACTACGAGCAGTACTTC
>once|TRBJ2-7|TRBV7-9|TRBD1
CASSSPGQGSYEQYF
TGTGCCAGCAGTTCTCCGGGACAGGGTTCCTACGAGCAGTACTTC
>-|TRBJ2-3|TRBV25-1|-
CASSEYWRGPLPDTQYF
TGTGCCAGCAGTGAATACTGGAGGGGCCCCCTCCCAGATACGCAGTATTTT
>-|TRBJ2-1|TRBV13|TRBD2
CASSLRRLAEEYNEQFF
TGTGCCAGCAGCTTAAGGAGACTAGCGGAAGAATACAATGAGCAGTTCTTC
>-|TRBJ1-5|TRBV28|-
CASSLNGYQPQHF
TGTGCCAGCAGTTTAAATGGGTATCAGCCCCAGCATTTT
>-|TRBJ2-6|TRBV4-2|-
CASSQGGASGANVLTF
TGTGCCAGCAGCCAAGGGGGCGCCTCTGGGGCCAACGTCCTGACTTTC
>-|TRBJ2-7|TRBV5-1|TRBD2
CASSLGAGGRGEQYF
TGCGCCAGCAGCTTGGGAGCGGGAGGCAGAGGGGAGCAGTACTTC
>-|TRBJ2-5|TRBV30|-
CAWSGGFGTQYF
TGTGCCTGGAGTGGAGGGTTCGGGACCCAGTACTTC
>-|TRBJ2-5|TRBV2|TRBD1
CASSDGQGGETQYF
TGTGCCAGCAGTGACGGACAGGGGGGGGAGACCCAGTACTTC
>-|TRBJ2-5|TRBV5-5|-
CASSSLPSGETQYF
TGTGCCAGCAGCTCGTTACCTTCCGGGGAGACCCAGTACTTC
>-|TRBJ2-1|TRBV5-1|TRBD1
CASSLGGQGYNEQFF
TGCGCCAGCAGCTTGGGTGGACAGGGTTACAATGAGCAGTTCTTC
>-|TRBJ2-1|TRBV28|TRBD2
CASQIAGFYNEQFF
TGTGCCAGCCAAATAGCGGGGTTCTACAATGAGCAGTTCTTC